This T cell receptor (beta chain) was recorded in a study of breast tumors, draining lymph nodes, adjacent tissues. Overall study results and limits: Compared with basal-like, luminal-like tumors shared significantly more repertoire with nontumor tissue.

The CDR3 has 15 amino acids. Germline V lookup: CDR1 SGHRS, CDR2 YFSETQ. The V and J ends lost 4 bases and 6 bases respectively, with 16 bases between them. TCRdb fed the multiplex PCR reads into MiXCR, producing one record per CDR3 protein. The sample carries more than 50,000 distinct CDR3 sequences, 42% recorded once. Remarks on this clonotype: Its antigen is as yet unknown.

This TCR was recovered from a female donor with breast cancer. Some clones in this sample may be carry-over from other donors' samples. Sequencing was performed on breast tumor tissue. The chain uses TRBV5-1 and TRBJ1-4, with D possibly being TRBD1 (6 bases). Written as DNA, the CDR3 is TGCGCCAGCAGCCTGGTTGGGGGCGATGATGAAAAACTGTTTTTT. Its translation is CASSLVGGDDEKLFF.